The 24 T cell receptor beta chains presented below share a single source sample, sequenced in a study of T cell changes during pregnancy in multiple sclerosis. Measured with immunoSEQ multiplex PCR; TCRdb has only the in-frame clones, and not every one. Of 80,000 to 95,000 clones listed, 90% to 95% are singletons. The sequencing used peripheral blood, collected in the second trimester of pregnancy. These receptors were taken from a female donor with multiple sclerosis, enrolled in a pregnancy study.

The CDR3 DNA follows: TGTGCCAGCAGCTTAGATCGGGGCACTGAAGCTTTCTTT. Its protein is CASSLDRGTEAFF. The genes are TRBV11-2 and TRBJ1-1; the D is unclear. Trimming pared 0 bases from V and 4 bases from J, leaving 6 bases between. In germline, CDR1 is SGHAT, CDR2 FQNNGV. This CDR3 has 13 residues.

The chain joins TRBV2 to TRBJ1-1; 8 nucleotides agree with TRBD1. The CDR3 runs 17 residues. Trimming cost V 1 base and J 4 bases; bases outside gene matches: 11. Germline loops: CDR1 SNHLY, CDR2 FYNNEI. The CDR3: CASSEESAGGMGTEAFF. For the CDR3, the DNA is TGTGCCAGCAGTGAAGAGTCGGCAGGGGGCATGGGCACTGAAGCTTTCTTT.

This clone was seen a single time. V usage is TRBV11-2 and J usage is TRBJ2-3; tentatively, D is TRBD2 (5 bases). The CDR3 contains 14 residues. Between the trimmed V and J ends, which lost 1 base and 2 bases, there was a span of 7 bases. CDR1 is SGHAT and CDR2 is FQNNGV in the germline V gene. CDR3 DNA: TGTGCCAGCAGCTTAGGCGGGTACACAGATACGCAGTATTTT. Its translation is CASSLGGYTDTQYF.

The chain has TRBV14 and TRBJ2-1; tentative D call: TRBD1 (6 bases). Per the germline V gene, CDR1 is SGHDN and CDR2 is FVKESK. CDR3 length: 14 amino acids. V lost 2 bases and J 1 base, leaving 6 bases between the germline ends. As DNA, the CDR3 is TGTGCCAGCAGCCAAAGGGGGTCCTACAATGAGCAGTTCTTC. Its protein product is CASSQRGSYNEQFF.

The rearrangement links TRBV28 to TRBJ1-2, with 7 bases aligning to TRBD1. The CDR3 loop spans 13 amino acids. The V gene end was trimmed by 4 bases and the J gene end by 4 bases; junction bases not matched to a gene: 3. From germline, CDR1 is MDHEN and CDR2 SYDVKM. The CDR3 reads CASSSQGFYGYTF. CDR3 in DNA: TGTGCCAGCAGTTCACAGGGGTTCTATGGCTACACCTTC.

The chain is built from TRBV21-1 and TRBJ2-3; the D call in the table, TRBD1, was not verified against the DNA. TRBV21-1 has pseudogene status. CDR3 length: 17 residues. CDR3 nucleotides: TGTGCCAGCAGCAAAACTCCGGGACACCATCTCCCAGATACGCAGTATTTT. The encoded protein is CASSKTPGHHLPDTQYF.

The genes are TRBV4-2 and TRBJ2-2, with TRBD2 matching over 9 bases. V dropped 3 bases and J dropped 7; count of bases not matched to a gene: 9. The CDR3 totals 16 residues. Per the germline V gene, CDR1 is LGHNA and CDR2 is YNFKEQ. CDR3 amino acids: CASSHVGSGRIGELFF. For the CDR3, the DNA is TGTGCCAGCAGCCACGTAGGGAGCGGGAGGATCGGGGAGCTGTTTTTT.

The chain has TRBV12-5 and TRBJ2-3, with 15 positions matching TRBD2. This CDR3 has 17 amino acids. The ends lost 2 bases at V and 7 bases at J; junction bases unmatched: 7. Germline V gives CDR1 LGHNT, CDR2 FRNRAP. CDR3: CASGLIPGLAGGNTQYF. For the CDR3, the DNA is TGTGCTAGTGGTTTGATTCCGGGACTAGCGGGGGGAAATACGCAGTATTTT.

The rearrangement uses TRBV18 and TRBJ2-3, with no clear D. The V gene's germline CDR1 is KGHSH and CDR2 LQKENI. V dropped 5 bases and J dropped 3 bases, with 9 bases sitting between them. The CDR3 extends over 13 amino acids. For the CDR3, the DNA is TGTGCCAGCTCATCCCACTTAACAGATACGCAGTATTTT. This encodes CASSSHLTDTQYF.

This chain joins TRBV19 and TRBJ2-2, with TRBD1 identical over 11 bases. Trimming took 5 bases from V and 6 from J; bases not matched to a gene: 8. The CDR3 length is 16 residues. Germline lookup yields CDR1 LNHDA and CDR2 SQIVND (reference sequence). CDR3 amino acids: CASSPGTGGSSGELFF. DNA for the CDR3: TGTGCCAGTAGTCCGGGGACAGGGGGTTCATCCGGGGAGCTGTTTTTT. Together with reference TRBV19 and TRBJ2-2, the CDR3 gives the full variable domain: DGGITQSPKYLFRKEGQNVTLSCEQNLNHDAMYWYRQDPGQGLRLIYYSQIVNDFQKGDIAEGYSVSREKKESFPLTVTSAQKNPTAFYLCASSPGTGGSSGELFFGEGSRLTVL.

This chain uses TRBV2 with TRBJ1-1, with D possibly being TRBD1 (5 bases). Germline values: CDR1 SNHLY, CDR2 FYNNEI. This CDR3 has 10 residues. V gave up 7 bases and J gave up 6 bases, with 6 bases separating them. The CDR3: CASKGPEAFF. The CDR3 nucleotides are TGTGCCAGCAAGGGGCCTGAAGCTTTCTTT.

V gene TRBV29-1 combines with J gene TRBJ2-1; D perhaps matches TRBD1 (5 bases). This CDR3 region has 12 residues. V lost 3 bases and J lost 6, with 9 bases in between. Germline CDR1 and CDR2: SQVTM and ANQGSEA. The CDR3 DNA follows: TGCAGCGTTGAGGGGCAGCCCAATGAGCAGTTCTTC. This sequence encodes CSVEGQPNEQFF.

CDR3 coding DNA: TGCGCCAGCAGCCAAAGACAGTTAATTAGCAATCAGCCCCAGCATTTT. Its protein product is CASSQRQLISNQPQHF. The V gene is TRBV4-1, the J gene TRBJ1-5; tentative D call: TRBD1 (5 bases). The CDR3 is made up of 16 amino acids. CDR1 and CDR2 (germline): MGHRA, YSYEKL. Between the trimmed V and J ends, which lost 2 bases and 0 bases, there was a span of 11 bases.

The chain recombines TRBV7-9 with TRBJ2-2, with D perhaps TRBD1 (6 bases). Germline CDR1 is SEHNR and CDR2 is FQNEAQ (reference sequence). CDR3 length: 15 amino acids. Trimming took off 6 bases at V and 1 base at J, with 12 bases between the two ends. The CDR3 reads CASSSDSVNTGELFF. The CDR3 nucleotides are TGTGCCAGCAGTTCGGACAGCGTGAACACCGGGGAGCTGTTTTTT.

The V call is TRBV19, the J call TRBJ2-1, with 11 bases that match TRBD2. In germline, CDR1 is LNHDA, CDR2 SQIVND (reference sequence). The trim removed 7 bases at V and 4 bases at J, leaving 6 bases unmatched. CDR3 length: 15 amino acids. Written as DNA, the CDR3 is TGTGCCAGTACCTCCGGGACTAGCGGATACAATGAGCAGTTCTTC. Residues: CASTSGTSGYNEQFF.

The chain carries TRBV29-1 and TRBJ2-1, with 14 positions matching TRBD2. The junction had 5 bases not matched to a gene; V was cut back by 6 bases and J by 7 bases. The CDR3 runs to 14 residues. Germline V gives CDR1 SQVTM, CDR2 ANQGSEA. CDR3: CSVVTSGRANEQFF. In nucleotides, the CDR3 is TGCAGCGTCGTGACTAGCGGGAGGGCAAATGAGCAGTTCTTC.

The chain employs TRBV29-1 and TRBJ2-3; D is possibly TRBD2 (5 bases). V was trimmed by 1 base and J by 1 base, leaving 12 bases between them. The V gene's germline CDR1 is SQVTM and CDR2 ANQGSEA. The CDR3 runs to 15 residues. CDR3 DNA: TGCAGCGTTGAAGGCGAAAGCGGCCGCACAGATACGCAGTATTTT. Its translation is CSVEGESGRTDTQYF.

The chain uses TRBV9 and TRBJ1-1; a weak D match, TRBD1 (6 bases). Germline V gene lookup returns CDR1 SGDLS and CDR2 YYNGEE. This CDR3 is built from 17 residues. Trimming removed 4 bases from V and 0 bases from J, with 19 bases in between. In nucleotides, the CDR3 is TGTGCCAGCAGCTCCCGGGGGCGCGGGGGGCTGAACACTGAAGCTTTCTTT. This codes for CASSSRGRGGLNTEAFF. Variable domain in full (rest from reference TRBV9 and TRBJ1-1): DSGVTQTPKHLITATGQRVTLRCSPRSGDLSVYWYQQSLDQGLQFLIQYYNGEERAKGNILERFSAQQFPDLHSELNLSSLELGDSALYFCASSSRGRGGLNTEAFFGQGTRLTVV.

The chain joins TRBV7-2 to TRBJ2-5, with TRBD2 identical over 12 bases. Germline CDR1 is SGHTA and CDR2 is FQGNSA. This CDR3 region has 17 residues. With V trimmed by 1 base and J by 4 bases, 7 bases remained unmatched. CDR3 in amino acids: CASSLEGRLAGVETQYF. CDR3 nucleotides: TGTGCCAGCAGCTTAGAGGGGAGACTAGCGGGAGTAGAGACCCAGTACTTC.

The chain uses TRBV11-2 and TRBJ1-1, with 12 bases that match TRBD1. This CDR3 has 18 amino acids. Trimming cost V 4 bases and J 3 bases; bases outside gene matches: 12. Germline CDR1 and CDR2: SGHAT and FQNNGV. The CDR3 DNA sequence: TGTGCCAGCAGCTCCCCACCGGGACAGGGGGCCTTCGACACTGAAGCTTTCTTT. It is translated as CASSSPPGQGAFDTEAFF.

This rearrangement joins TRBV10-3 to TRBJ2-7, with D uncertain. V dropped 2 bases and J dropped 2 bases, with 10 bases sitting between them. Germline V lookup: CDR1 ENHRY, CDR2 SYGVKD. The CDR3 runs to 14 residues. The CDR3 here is CAISETTRPYEQYF. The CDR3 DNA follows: TGTGCCATCAGTGAGACGACACGTCCCTACGAGCAGTACTTC.

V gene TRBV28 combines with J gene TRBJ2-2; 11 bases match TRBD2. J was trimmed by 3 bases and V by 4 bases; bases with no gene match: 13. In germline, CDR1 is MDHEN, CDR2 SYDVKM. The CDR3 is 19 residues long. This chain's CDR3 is CASSSPPGLAEPYTGELFF. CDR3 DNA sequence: TGTGCCAGCAGTTCGCCCCCGGGACTAGCGGAACCCTACACCGGGGAGCTGTTTTTT.

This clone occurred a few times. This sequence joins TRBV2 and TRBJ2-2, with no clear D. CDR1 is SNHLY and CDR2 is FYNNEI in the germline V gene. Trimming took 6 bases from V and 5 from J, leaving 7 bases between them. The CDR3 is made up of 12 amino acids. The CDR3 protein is CASREWTGELFF. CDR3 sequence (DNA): TGTGCCAGCAGGGAGTGGACCGGGGAGCTGTTTTTT.

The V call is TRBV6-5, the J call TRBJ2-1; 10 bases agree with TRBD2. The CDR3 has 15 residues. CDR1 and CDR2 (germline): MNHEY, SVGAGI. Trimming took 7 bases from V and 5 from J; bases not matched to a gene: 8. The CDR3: CASKPGLARHNEQFF. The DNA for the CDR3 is TGTGCCAGCAAACCGGGACTAGCGAGACACAATGAGCAGTTCTTC.